This TCR beta chain originates from a study of shared clonotypes between healthy human individuals. A note on this clone: As yet, its antigen is unknown. Other DNA sequences from this sample encode an identical CDR3 as well.

Study findings and constraints: Between a handful of donors, naive CD4 clonotypes were shared at a level of about 5%. Relative to clonotypes present in all four donors, those not shared had lower generation probabilities. Sharing of clonotypes among donors was expected to vary with sequencing depth.

CD4+ cell separation produced CD45RA+ naive and CD45RA-negative memory subsets. The germline V gene encodes CDR1 GTSNPN and CDR2 SVGIG (reference sequence). Trimming took off 1 base at V and 1 base at J, with 7 bases between the two ends. The CDR3 has 13 amino acids. This table comes from immunoSEQ multiplex PCR, and its TCRdb copy is limited to in-frame clones, with some not included. Here the sample spans about 1 million clones, roughly 80% being singletons. The sequencing input was memory CD4+ T cells sorted from blood. Stated subset: CD45RA-negative fraction. This sequence was found in a young man in good health. The chain is built from TRBV30 and TRBJ1-1; a possible D gene is TRBD1 (5 bases). The CDR3 sequence is CAWSGQRNTEAFF. DNA for the CDR3: TGTGCCTGGAGTGGACAGAGGAACACTGAAGCTTTCTTT.